This TCR beta chain was sequenced for a study of shared clonotypes between healthy human individuals. Into CD45RA+ naive and CD45RA-negative memory subsets, the CD4+ cells were split. Concerning this clone: Its cognate antigen is unknown.

Study-level findings and limits: In having few donors, the study represented limited genetic and exposure-history diversity.

Germline V gene lookup returns CDR1 SNHLY and CDR2 FYNNEI. This CDR3 contains 13 residues. V was cut by 4 bases and J by 5 bases, with 12 bases left in between. Sequencing was performed with immunoSEQ multiplex PCR; in TCRdb, only in-frame clones are kept and a portion is missing. Of about 1.5 million clones listed, 96% were seen once; the top ten hold over 1%. Sequencing used naive CD4+ T cells sorted from blood. As for subset: CD45RA+ positively selected. The rearrangement uses TRBV2 and TRBJ2-7; D might be TRBD1 (6 bases). This TCR was sampled from a young man in good health. CDR3 region: CASSAQGPNEQYF. The CDR3 DNA reads TGTGCCAGCAGTGCACAGGGACCCAACGAGCAGTACTTC.